This T cell receptor beta chain was retrieved from a study of T-cell reconstitution after alpha-beta-depleted transplantation in children listed by TCRdb under 2016. Turning to the overall study: Using TCR repertoire profiling, the study followed T-cell immune reconstitution in a quantitative way in children after TCRalphabeta/CD19-depleted allogeneic hematopoietic cell transplantation. Broad study findings and their caveats: In some patients, high TCRbeta diversity at day 60 was attributed to recipient T cells and intrathymic progenitors that had survived conditioning. The apparently early recovery of alphabetaT-cell counts about two months after transplant reportedly depended on only several hundred rapidly expanded clones that came from non-depleted graft cells. Over the following months the frequencies of hyperexpanded clones went down, and after one year T-cell counts and TCRbeta diversity were mostly credited to newly produced T cells.

Libraries were constructed by PCR. Sequencing relied on an Illumina HiSeq 2500. TCR libraries were prepared with molecular barcoding, using unique molecular identifiers to normalize TCRbeta repertoire quantification. The public reads were quality trimmed at Q25 with fastp and then assembled into clones with MiXCR by TCRdb, keeping productive beta chains. Here each entry gathers all rows of one CDR3 protein and keeps the most common genes and DNA. The sample data list about 980,000 distinct CDR3 sequences, and less than 30% of these were observed just once. Clones ranked in the top ten supply 28% of the sample. As to this clonotype: No cognate antigen has been identified for it. Within one base of it there is no much larger clone, and no base qualities were kept.

The treatment or condition label here, explained by the study, means: allogeneic hematopoietic cell transplantation with graft depleted of TCRalphabeta T cells and CD19 B cells. TCRalphabeta/CD19-depleted allogeneic hematopoietic cell grafts were given to the transplant recipients, all of whom were children. CDR1 and CDR2 were assigned from the germline V gene (reference sequence) as MNHEY and SMNVEV. Inclusive of the bounding cysteine and phenylalanine, the CDR3 is 14 residues long. Left in the record is the CDR3 DNA by itself, 42 bases read in frame from the first base. V is cut by 1 base and J by 4 bases, and the space between the germline ends is 8 bases.

Specimen: PBMCs, mostly from graft donor cells, collected 360 days after TCRalphabeta/CD19-depleted stem cell transplant. Rearrangement joined TRBV27 to TRBJ1-5; the D gene assignment is ambiguous. The clonotype comes from a boy younger than two who had a stem cell transplant for SCID, so the T cells may come from the graft donor. The DNA reads TGTGCCAGCAGTTTATGGGGAGAAAATCAGCCCCAGCATTTT. Translated, it reads CASSLWGENQPQHF.